This T cell receptor (beta chain) was retrieved from a study of CD8 T cells in Susac syndrome. The V end lost 5 bases, the J end lost 7 bases, and 17 bases lay between the germline ends. The germline V gene encodes CDR1 SGHTA and CDR2 FQGNSA. This CDR3 comprises 14 residues. An input of 0.5 to 1 ug of RNA was subjected to reverse transcription using random hexamers. MiXCR, run by TCRdb on the immunoSEQ multiplex PCR reads, gives a single entry per CDR3 protein. The repertoire consists of a few hundred thousand distinct CDR3 sequences, with approximately 85% occurring once and the leading ten covering around 0.2%.

The sequence was obtained from a human donor with multiple sclerosis. The chain has TRBV7-2 and TRBJ1-1, with a tentative D call TRBD1 (5 bases). What was sequenced was CD8+ T cells from PBMCs. Here the CDR3 reads CASSPRPQGGEAFF. CDR3 sequence (DNA): TGTGCCAGCAGCCCCCGACCGCAGGGCGGTGAAGCTTTCTTT.